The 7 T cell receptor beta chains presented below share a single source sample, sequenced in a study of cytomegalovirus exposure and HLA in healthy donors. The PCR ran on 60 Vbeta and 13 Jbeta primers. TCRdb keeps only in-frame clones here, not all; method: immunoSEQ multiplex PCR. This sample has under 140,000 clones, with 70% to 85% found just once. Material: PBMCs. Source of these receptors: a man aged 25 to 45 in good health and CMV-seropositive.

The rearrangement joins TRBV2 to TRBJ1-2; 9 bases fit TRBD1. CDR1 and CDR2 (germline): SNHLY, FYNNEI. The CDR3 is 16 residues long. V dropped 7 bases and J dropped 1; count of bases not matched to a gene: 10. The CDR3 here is CASNRQGGGINYGYTF. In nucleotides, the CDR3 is TGTGCCAGCAACCGACAGGGGGGGGGTATTAACTATGGCTACACCTTC.

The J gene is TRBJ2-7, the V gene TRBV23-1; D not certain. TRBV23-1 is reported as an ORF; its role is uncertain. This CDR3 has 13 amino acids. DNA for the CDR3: TGCGCAGATAATAGCAGATACTCCTACGAGCAGTACTTC. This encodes CADNSRYSYEQYF.

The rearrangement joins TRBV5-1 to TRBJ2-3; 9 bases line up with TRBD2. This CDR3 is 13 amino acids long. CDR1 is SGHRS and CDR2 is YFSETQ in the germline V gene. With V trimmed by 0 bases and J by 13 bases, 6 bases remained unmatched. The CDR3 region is CASSLGGGGAEYF. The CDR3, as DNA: TGCGCCAGCAGCTTGGGTGGCGGGGGGGCCGAGTATTTT.

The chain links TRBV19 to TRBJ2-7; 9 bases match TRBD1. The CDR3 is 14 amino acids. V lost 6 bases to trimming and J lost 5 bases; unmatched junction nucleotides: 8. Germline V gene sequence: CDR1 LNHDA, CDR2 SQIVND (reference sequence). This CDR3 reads CASRGTGTIDEQYF. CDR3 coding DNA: TGTGCCAGTAGAGGGACAGGGACCATCGACGAGCAGTACTTC.

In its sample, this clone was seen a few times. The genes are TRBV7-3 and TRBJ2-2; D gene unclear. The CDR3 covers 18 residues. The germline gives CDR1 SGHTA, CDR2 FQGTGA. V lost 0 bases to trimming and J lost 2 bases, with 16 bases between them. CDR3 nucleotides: TGTGCCAGCAGCTTAACGTATCCGGAGAAAATAAACACCGGGGAGCTGTTTTTT. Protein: CASSLTYPEKINTGELFF.

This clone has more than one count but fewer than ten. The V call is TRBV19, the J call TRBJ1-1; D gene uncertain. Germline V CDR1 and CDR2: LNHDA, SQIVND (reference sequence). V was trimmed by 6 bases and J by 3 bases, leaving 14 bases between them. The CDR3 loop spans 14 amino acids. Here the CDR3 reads CASRIRTPDTEAFF. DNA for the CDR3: TGTGCCAGTAGGATCCGTACACCCGACACTGAAGCTTTCTTT.

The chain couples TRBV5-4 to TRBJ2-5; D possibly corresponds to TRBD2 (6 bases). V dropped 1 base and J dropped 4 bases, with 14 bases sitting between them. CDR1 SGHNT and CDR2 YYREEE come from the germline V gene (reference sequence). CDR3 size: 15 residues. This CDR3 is CASSLFGEVGETQYF. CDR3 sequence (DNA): TGTGCCAGCAGCTTGTTCGGGGAGGTGGGAGAGACCCAGTACTTC.